This T cell receptor (beta chain) emerged from a study of breast tumors, draining lymph nodes, adjacent tissues. General observations from the study: Tumor and nontumor repertoires were significantly more similar in luminal-like than in basal-like breast cancer. Findings are consistent with lymph node origin and intratumoral expansion of most tumor T cells.

Breast cancer patients provided tissue from their axillary draining lymph nodes. The germline CDR1 and CDR2 sequences are SEHNR and FQNEAQ (reference sequence). This CDR3 comprises 16 residues. TCRdb re-called the multiplex PCR reads with MiXCR, one entry per CDR3 protein. This sample has more than 200,000 distinct CDR3 sequences; 32% occur once, and the top ten carry approximately 1.5%. This clonotype was detected ten times or more. Its antigen is as yet unknown. The junction and the germline gene differ at one end; a read error may be behind it. The source of this sequence is a female donor with breast cancer. Some clones in this sample may be carry-over from other donors' samples. Sample: axillary lymph node tissue. The rearrangement uses TRBV7-9 and TRBJ2-7, with D perhaps being TRBD1 or TRBD2 (5 bases each). CDR3 sequence reads: CASGLDPGTVPYEQYF. Here the CDR3 DNA reads TGTGCCAGCGGCTTAGACCCCGGGACGGTACCCTACGAGCAGTACTTC.